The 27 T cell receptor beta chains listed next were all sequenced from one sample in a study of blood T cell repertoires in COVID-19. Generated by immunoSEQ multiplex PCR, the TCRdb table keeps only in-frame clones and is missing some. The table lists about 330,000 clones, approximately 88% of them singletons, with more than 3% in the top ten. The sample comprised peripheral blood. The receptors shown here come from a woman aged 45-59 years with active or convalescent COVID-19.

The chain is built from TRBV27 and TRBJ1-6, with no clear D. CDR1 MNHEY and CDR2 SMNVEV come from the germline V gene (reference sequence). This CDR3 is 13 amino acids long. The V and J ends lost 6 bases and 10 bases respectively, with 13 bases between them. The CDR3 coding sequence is TGTGCCAGCAGCCGGGGTCCGGGCTCACCCCTCCACTTT. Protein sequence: CASSRGPGSPLHF.

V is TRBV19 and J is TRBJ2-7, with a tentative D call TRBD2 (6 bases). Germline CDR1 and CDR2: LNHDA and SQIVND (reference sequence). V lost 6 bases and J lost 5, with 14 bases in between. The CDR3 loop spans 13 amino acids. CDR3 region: CASSQLREDEQYF. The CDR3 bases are TGTGCCAGTAGCCAACTCAGGGAGGACGAGCAGTACTTC.

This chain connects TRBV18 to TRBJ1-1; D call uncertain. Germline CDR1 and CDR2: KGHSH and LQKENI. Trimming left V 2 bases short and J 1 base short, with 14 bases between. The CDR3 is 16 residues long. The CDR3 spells CASSPSIAQRNTEAFF. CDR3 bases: TGTGCCAGCTCACCATCAATTGCACAGAGGAACACTGAAGCTTTCTTT.

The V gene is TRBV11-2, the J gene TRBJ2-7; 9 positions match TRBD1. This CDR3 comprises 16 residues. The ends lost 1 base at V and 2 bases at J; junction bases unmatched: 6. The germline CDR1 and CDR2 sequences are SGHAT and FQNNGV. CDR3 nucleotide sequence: TGTGCCAGCAGCTTAGTTTCTGGGACAGGGACCTACGAGCAGTACTTC. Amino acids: CASSLVSGTGTYEQYF.

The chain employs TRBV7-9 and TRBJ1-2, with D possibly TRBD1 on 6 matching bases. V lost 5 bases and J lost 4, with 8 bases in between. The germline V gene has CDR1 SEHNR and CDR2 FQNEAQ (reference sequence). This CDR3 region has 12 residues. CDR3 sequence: CASSTDSYGYTF. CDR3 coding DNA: TGTGCCAGCAGCACGGACAGCTATGGCTACACCTTC.

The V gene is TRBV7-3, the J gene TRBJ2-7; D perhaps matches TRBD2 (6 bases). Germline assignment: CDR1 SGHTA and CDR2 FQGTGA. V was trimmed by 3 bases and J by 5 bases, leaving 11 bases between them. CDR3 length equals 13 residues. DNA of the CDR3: TGTGCCAGCAGCTTCACCCCTAGCGACGAGCAGTACTTC. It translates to CASSFTPSDEQYF. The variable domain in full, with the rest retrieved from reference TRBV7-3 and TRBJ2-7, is GAGVSQTPSNKVTEKGKYVELRCDPISGHTALYWYRQSLGQGPEFLIYFQGTGAADDSGLPNDRFFAVRPEGSVSTLKIQRTERGDSAVYLCASSFTPSDEQYFGPGTRLTVT.

DNA of the CDR3: TGTGCCACCAGCAGAGATTGGCAGGGCAAAAATGAAAAACTGTTTTTT. Encoded protein: CATSRDWQGKNEKLFF. The V gene is TRBV15, the J gene TRBJ1-4, with TRBD1 as a possible D gene (5 bases). The CDR3 contains 16 residues. V was trimmed by 0 bases and J by 5 bases, leaving 13 bases between them. Germline loops: CDR1 LNHNV, CDR2 YYDKDF (reference sequence).

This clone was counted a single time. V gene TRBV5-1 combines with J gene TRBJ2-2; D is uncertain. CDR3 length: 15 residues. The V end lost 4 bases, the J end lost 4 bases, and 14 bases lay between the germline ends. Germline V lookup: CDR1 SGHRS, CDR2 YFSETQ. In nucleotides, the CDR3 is TGCGCCAGCAGCGAATTGATGTACGGCACCGGGGAGCTGTTTTTT. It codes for CASSELMYGTGELFF.

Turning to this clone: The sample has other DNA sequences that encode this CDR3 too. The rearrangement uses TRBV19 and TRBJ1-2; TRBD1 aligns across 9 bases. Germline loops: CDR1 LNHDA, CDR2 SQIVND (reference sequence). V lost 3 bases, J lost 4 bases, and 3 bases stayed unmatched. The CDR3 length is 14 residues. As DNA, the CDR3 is TGTGCCAGTAGTATTGACAGGGGGAGCTATGGCTACACCTTC. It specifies CASSIDRGSYGYTF. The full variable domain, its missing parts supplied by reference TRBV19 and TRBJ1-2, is DGGITQSPKYLFRKEGQNVTLSCEQNLNHDAMYWYRQDPGQGLRLIYYSQIVNDFQKGDIAEGYSVSREKKESFPLTVTSAQKNPTAFYLCASSIDRGSYGYTFGSGTRLTVV.

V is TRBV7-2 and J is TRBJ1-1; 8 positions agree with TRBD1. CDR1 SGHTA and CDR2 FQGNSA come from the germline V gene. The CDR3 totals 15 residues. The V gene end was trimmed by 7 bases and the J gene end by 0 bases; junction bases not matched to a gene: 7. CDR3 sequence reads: CASKRRGLLNTEAFF. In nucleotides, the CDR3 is TGTGCCAGCAAGCGCAGGGGGCTTCTGAACACTGAAGCTTTCTTT. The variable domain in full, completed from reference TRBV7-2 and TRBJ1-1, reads GAGVSQSPSNKVTEKGKDVELRCDPISGHTALYWYRQSLGQGLEFLIYFQGNSAPDKSGLPSDRFSAERTGGSVSTLTIQRTQQEDSAVYLCASKRRGLLNTEAFFGQGTRLTVV.

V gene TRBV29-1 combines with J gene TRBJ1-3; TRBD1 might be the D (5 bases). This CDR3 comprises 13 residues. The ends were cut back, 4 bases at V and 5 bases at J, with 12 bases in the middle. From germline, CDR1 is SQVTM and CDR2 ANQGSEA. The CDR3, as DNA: TGCAGCGTTGCGGACAAGTCCCGAAACACCATATATTTT. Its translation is CSVADKSRNTIYF. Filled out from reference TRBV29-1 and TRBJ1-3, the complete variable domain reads SAVISQKPSRDICQRGTSLTIQCQVDSQVTMMFWYRQQPGQSLTLIATANQGSEATYESGFVIDKFPISRPNLTFSTLTVSNMSPEDSSIYLCSVADKSRNTIYFGEGSWLTVV.

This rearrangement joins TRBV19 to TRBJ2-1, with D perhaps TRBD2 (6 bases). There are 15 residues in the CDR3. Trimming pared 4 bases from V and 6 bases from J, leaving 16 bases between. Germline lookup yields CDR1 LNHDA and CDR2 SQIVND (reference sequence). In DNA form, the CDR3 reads TGTGCCAGTAGTAGAAAGCGATGGGGAGGCAATGAGCAGTTCTTC. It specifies CASSRKRWGGNEQFF.

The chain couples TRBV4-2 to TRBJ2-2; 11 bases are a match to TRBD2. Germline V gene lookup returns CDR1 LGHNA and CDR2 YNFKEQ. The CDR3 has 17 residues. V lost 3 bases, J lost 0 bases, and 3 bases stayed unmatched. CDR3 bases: TGTGCCAGCAGCCATAGCGGGAGGGGTACGAACACCGGGGAGCTGTTTTTT. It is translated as CASSHSGRGTNTGELFF.

CDR3 sequence: CAWRGDRGHSPLHF. As DNA, the CDR3 is TGTGCCTGGAGGGGGGACAGGGGTCATTCACCCCTCCACTTT. The chain joins TRBV30 to TRBJ1-6; 10 positions match TRBD1. Germline CDR1 is GTSNPN and CDR2 is SVGIG (reference sequence). This CDR3 has 14 residues. V was pared by 3 bases and J by 8 bases, with 4 bases of the junction left unmatched.

CDR3 protein: CAISDSGSTYNEQFF. The CDR3 DNA is TGTGCCATCAGTGATAGCGGGAGCACCTACAATGAGCAGTTCTTC. The V gene is TRBV10-3, the J gene TRBJ2-1, with 9 bases aligning to TRBD2. This CDR3 is built from 15 residues. V was pared by 3 bases and J by 2 bases, with 2 bases of the junction left unmatched. Per germline, CDR1 ENHRY and CDR2 SYGVKD.

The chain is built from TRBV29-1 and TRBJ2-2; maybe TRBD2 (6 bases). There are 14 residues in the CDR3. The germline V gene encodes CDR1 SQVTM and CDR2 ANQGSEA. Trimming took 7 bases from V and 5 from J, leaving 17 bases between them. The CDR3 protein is CSGGNGAGTGELFF. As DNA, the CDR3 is TGCAGCGGCGGGAACGGGGCGGGGACCGGGGAGCTGTTTTTT.

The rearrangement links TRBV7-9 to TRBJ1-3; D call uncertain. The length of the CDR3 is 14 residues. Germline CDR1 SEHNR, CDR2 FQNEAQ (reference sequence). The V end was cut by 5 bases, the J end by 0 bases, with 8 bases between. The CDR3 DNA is TGTGCCAGCAGCCCCGGGGTCTCTGGAAACACCATATATTTT. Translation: CASSPGVSGNTIYF.

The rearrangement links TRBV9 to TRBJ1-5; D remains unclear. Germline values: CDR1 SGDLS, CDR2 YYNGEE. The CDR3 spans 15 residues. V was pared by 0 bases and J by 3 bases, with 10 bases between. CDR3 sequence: CASSVGPDYNQPQHF. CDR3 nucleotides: TGTGCCAGCAGCGTAGGACCGGACTACAATCAGCCCCAGCATTTT.

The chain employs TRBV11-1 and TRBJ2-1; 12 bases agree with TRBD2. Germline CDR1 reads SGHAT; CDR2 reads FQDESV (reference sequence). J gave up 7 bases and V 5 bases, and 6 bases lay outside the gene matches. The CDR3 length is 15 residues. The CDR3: CASSGSTSGGNEQFF. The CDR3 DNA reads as TGTGCCAGCAGCGGCTCGACTAGCGGGGGTAATGAGCAGTTCTTC.

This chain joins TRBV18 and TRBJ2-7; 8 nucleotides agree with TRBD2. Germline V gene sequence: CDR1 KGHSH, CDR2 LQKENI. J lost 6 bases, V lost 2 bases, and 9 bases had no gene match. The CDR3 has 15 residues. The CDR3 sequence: CASSPSGGAQLEQYF. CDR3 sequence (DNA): TGTGCCAGCTCACCATCCGGGGGGGCTCAACTCGAGCAGTACTTC.

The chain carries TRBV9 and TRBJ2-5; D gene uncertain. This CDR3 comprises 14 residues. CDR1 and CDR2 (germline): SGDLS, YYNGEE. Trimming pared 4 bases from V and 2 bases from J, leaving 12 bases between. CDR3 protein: CASSPHLGQETQYF. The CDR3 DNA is TGTGCCAGCAGCCCCCACCTAGGACAAGAGACCCAGTACTTC.

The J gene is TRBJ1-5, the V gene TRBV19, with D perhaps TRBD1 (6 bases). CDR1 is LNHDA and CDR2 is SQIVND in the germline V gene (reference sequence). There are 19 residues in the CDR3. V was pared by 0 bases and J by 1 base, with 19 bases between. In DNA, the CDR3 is TGTGCCAGTAGTATAGAGATAGTCGGGGGGCGAGTGAGCAATCAGCCCCAGCATTTT. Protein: CASSIEIVGGRVSNQPQHF.

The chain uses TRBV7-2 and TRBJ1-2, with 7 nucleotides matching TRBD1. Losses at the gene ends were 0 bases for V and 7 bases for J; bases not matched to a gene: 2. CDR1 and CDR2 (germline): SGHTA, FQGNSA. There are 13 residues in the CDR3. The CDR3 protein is CASSLAPGGGYTF. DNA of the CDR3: TGTGCCAGCAGCTTAGCCCCAGGGGGTGGCTACACCTTC. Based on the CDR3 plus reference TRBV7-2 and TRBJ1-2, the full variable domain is GAGVSQSPSNKVTEKGKDVELRCDPISGHTALYWYRQSLGQGLEFLIYFQGNSAPDKSGLPSDRFSAERTGGSVSTLTIQRTQQEDSAVYLCASSLAPGGGYTFGSGTRLTVV.

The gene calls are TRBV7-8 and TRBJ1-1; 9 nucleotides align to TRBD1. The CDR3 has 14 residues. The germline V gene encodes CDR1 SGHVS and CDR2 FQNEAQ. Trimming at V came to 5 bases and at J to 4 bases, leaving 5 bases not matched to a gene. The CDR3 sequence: CASSRRQGGTEAFF. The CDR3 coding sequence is TGTGCCAGCAGCCGCAGACAGGGGGGCACTGAAGCTTTCTTT.

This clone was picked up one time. The CDR3 sequence: CASSPETGTSTDTQYF. In DNA form, the CDR3 reads TGTGCCAGCTCACCAGAGACGGGGACTAGCACAGATACGCAGTATTTT. The genes are TRBV18 and TRBJ2-3, with D perhaps matching TRBD2 (6 bases). Germline assignment: CDR1 KGHSH and CDR2 LQKENI. CDR3 size: 16 residues. V lost 2 bases to trimming and J lost 0 bases, with 12 bases between them. Together with reference TRBV18 and TRBJ2-3, the CDR3 gives the full variable domain: NAGVMQNPRHLVRRRGQEARLRCSPMKGHSHVYWYRQLPEEGLKFMVYLQKENIIDESGMPKERFSAEFPKEGPSILRIQQVVRGDSAAYFCASSPETGTSTDTQYFGPGTRLTVL.

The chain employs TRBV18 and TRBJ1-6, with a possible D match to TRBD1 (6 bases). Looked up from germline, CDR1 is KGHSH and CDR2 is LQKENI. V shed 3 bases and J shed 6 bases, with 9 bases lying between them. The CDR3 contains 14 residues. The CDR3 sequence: CASSPGQFNSPLHF. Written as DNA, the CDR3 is TGTGCCAGCTCACCCGGACAGTTTAATTCACCCCTCCACTTT.

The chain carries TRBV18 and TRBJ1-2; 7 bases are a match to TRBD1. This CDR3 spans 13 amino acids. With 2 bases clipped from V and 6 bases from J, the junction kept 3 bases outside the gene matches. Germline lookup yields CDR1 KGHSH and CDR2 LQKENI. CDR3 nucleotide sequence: TGTGCCAGCTCACCAGAGACAGGGAATGGCTACACCTTC. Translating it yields CASSPETGNGYTF.